These 30 T cell receptor beta chains originate from one sample sequenced in a study of T cells after yellow fever vaccination. One entry per CDR3 protein, called by TCRdb with MiXCR from the 5' RACE reads. This table holds 100,000 to 150,000 distinct CDR3 sequences, approximately 7.1% found once. Sequenced material: CD4+ T cells sorted from PBMCs, taken about 49 days after the first yellow fever vaccination. The receptors were sampled from a man aged 18 to 29 who received the YFV17D yellow fever vaccine.

The sample holds many counts of this clonotype. The chain combines TRBV12-3 or TRBV12-4 with TRBJ2-7; D is perhaps TRBD1 (6 bases). Trimming stripped 2 bases from V and 3 bases from J, with 11 bases between. There are 14 residues in the CDR3. Here the CDR3 DNA reads TGTGCCAGCAGTTTAATGGGGGCGGGCTACGAGCAGTACGTC. Its protein product is CASSLMGAGYEQYV.

This clonotype was seen ten or more times. The V and J genes are TRBV5-1 and TRBJ2-3; D uncertain. This CDR3 has 13 residues. Between the trimmed V and J ends, which lost 0 bases and 4 bases, there was a span of 6 bases. Germline loops: CDR1 SGHRS, CDR2 YFSETQ. For the CDR3, the DNA is TGCGCCAGCAGCTTGGTTCCCTCAGATACGCAGTATTTT. Translating gives CASSLVPSDTQYF.

Ten or more counts support this clonotype. V is TRBV5-1 and J is TRBJ2-3; perhaps TRBD1 as D (5 bases). The CDR3 length is 14 residues. V dropped 2 bases and J dropped 2 bases, with 9 bases sitting between them. Germline V gene data show CDR1 as SGHRS and CDR2 as YFSETQ. The CDR3 protein is CASSFVTVTDTQYF. The CDR3 nucleotides are TGCGCCAGCAGCTTCGTGACAGTCACAGATACGCAGTATTTT.

This clonotype has ten or more counts. The chain employs TRBV2 and TRBJ2-7, with D possibly matching TRBD2 (7 bases). Germline CDR1 and CDR2: SNHLY and FYNNEI. This CDR3 region has 15 residues. V dropped 5 bases and J dropped 3 bases, with 17 bases sitting between them. This CDR3 reads CASSLGGGALYEQYV. Written as DNA, the CDR3 is TGTGCCAGCAGTCTTGGGGGGGGGGCCCTCTACGAGCAGTACGTC.

This clonotype was detected ten times or more. The chain recombines TRBV4-1 with TRBJ2-7; 8 bases align to TRBD1. From germline, CDR1 is MGHRA and CDR2 YSYEKL. This CDR3 comprises 15 residues. Trimming cost V 2 bases and J 6 bases; bases outside gene matches: 9. The CDR3 region has the DNA TGCGCCAGCAGCCAACTGGGACAGGAATTCGGCGAGCAGTACTTC. It encodes CASSQLGQEFGEQYF.

In this sample, this clonotype turned up many times. The gene calls are TRBV5-6 and TRBJ2-2; D call uncertain. Germline CDR1 reads SGHDT; CDR2 reads YYEEEE. Trimming took off 2 bases at V and 4 bases at J, with 3 bases between the two ends. The CDR3 is 12 amino acids. CDR3 nucleotides: TGTGCCAGCAGCTTATTCACCGGGGAGCTGTTTTTT. Translating it yields CASSLFTGELFF.

The V call is TRBV11-2, the J call TRBJ1-5; D is perhaps TRBD1 (5 bases). The CDR3 length is 13 residues. Deletions cut 4 bases from V and 4 bases from J, with 8 bases between. Germline lookup yields CDR1 SGHAT and CDR2 FQNNGV. CDR3 loop: CASSSRANQPQHF. The CDR3 nucleotides are TGTGCCAGCAGCTCCAGGGCGAATCAGCCCCAGCATTTT.

This clonotype was observed a few times. The genes are TRBV10-3 and TRBJ2-3; D might be TRBD1 (5 bases). The germline CDR1 and CDR2 sequences are ENHRY and SYGVKD. This CDR3 contains 14 residues. V was trimmed by 7 bases and J by 4 bases, leaving 15 bases between them. The CDR3 reads CAITRGDGADTQYF. In nucleotides, the CDR3 is TGTGCCATCACTAGGGGCGATGGGGCAGATACGCAGTATTTT.

There are a few counts of this clonotype. J is TRBJ2-1 and V is TRBV11-3; D ambiguous. Germline V CDR1 and CDR2: SGHNT, YENEEA. This CDR3 is 14 amino acids long. The ends were cut back, 5 bases at V and 5 bases at J, with 13 bases in the middle. CDR3 sequence reads: CASSLDHNDNEQFF. In nucleotides, the CDR3 is TGTGCCAGCAGCCTGGATCACAATGACAATGAGCAGTTCTTC.

This clonotype came up many times. V and J are TRBV12-3 or TRBV12-4 and TRBJ2-5, with 8 bases lining up with TRBD2. The junction had 4 bases not matched to a gene; V was cut back by 6 bases and J by 1 base. The CDR3 contains 14 residues. The CDR3 DNA sequence: TGTGCCAGCAGCCGAAGCGGGGGCCAAGAGACCCAGTACTTC. Protein: CASSRSGGQETQYF.

Many counts were recorded for this clonotype. The chain employs TRBV7-2 and TRBJ1-5; D is ambiguous. The CDR3 totals 14 residues. V was clipped by 2 bases and J by 2 bases, with 7 bases between them. Germline V gene sequence: CDR1 SGHTA, CDR2 FQGNSA. The CDR3 spells CASSLRYGNQPQHF. The CDR3 DNA sequence: TGTGCCAGCAGCTTAAGGTATGGCAATCAGCCCCAGCATTTT.

This chain connects TRBV5-1 to TRBJ2-3; perhaps TRBD2 as D (6 bases). The CDR3 spans 15 residues. CDR1 and CDR2 from the germline V gene are SGHRS and YFSETQ. The germline V and J ends were trimmed by 0 bases and 4 bases, with 12 bases remaining between them. The CDR3 nucleotides are TGCGCCAGCAGCTTGGATCCTAGCGCTGCAGATACGCAGTATTTT. Translated: CASSLDPSAADTQYF.

The J gene is TRBJ1-2, the V gene TRBV3-1; D remains unclear. Germline CDR1 and CDR2: LGHDT and YNNKEL (reference sequence). The V gene lost 4 bases and the J gene lost 5 bases, with 11 bases spanning the gap. The CDR3 spans 13 residues. CDR3 in amino acids: CASSRGLSYGYTF. CDR3 coding DNA: TGTGCCAGCAGCCGTGGACTCAGTTATGGCTACACCTTC.

This clonotype was detected many times. This chain uses TRBV29-1 with TRBJ2-5, with TRBD2 matching 13 bases. Trimming removed 5 bases from V and 7 bases from J; junction bases left unmatched: 7. Germline V lookup: CDR1 SQVTM, CDR2 ANQGSEA. The CDR3 is made up of 14 amino acids. CDR3 nucleotides: TGCAGCGTTCCGGGGACTAGCGGGATTGGGACCCAGTACTTC. Its translation: CSVPGTSGIGTQYF.

V and J are TRBV7-9 and TRBJ1-6; 11 nucleotides line up with TRBD1. V was pared by 3 bases and J by 9 bases, with 4 bases of the junction left unmatched. The CDR3 consists of 15 residues. Looked up from germline, CDR1 is SEHNR and CDR2 is FQNEAQ (reference sequence). The CDR3 DNA sequence: TGTGCCAGCAGCTTTGGACAGGGGGCCAGTTCACCCCTCCACTTT. Protein product: CASSFGQGASSPLHF.

This clonotype came up many times. CDR3 sequence: CASSGRADTEAFF. Written as DNA, the CDR3 is TGTGCCAGCAGCGGCAGGGCGGACACTGAAGCTTTCTTT. V and J are TRBV9 and TRBJ1-1, with a possible D match to TRBD1 (5 bases). This CDR3 has 13 amino acids. Germline V gene data show CDR1 as SGDLS and CDR2 as YYNGEE. V was shortened by 3 bases and J by 3 bases, with 9 bases between the two germline ends.

This clonotype appeared many times. V usage is TRBV20-1 and J usage is TRBJ2-1, with TRBD2 matching over 13 bases. There are 15 residues in the CDR3. Germline V gene sequence: CDR1 DFQATT, CDR2 SNEGSKA (reference sequence). Trimming took 5 bases from V and 7 from J; bases not matched to a gene: 8. The CDR3 reads CSAPPLAGGQNEQFF. Written as DNA, the CDR3 is TGCAGTGCTCCTCCACTAGCGGGGGGGCAAAATGAGCAGTTCTTC.

This clonotype appeared many times. This chain joins TRBV20-1 and TRBJ2-6, with D unresolved. The CDR3 totals 16 residues. V was shortened by 0 bases and J by 0 bases, with 9 bases between the two germline ends. Germline CDR1 DFQATT, CDR2 SNEGSKA (reference sequence). The CDR3: CSARDLVDSGANVLTF. The CDR3 coding sequence is TGCAGTGCTAGAGATTTGGTTGACTCTGGGGCCAACGTCCTGACTTTC.

The chain is built from TRBV6-5 and TRBJ2-7; D perhaps matches TRBD1 (5 bases). This CDR3 spans 12 amino acids. CDR1 and CDR2 from the germline V gene are MNHEY and SVGAGI. Between the trimmed V and J ends, which lost 7 bases and 3 bases, there was a span of 10 bases. CDR3 nucleotide sequence: TGTGCCAGCACGGGTAGGGGCTACGAGCAGTACTTC. This codes for CASTGRGYEQYF.

The chain employs TRBV7-2 and TRBJ1-4; 7 bases are a match to TRBD1. This CDR3 has 15 amino acids. CDR1 is SGHTA and CDR2 is FQGNSA in the germline V gene. V shed 5 bases and J 6 bases; nucleotides not matched to a gene: 9. This CDR3 is CASSQGDRRYEKLFF. The CDR3 bases are TGTGCCAGCAGCCAAGGGGACAGAAGATATGAAAAACTGTTTTTT.

As regards this clonotype: A much bigger clone sits one base away, suggesting this may be a read error. The gene calls are TRBV18 and TRBJ1-2, with a tentative D call TRBD1 (5 bases). There are 13 residues in the CDR3. In germline, CDR1 is KGHSH, CDR2 LQKENI. V dropped 4 bases and J dropped 8 bases, with 14 bases sitting between them. CDR3 sequence (DNA): TGTGCCAGCTCACGGCCGGAACAGGAAGGCTACACCTTC. It yields the protein CASSRPEQEGYTF.

Ten or more counts support this clonotype. V usage is TRBV20-1 and J usage is TRBJ1-2; no clear D. Trimming removed 3 bases from V and 7 bases from J, with 9 bases in between. Germline assignment: CDR1 DFQATT and CDR2 SNEGSKA (reference sequence). The CDR3 runs 11 residues. In nucleotides, the CDR3 is TGCAGTGCTAGCAAAGGGTCTGGCTACACCTTC. Amino acid sequence: CSASKGSGYTF.

At least ten counts were recorded for this clonotype. The V and J genes are TRBV11-1 and TRBJ2-3; TRBD2 matches at 8 bases. V dropped 3 bases and J dropped 1; count of bases not matched to a gene: 12. The CDR3 is 18 amino acids. Germline values: CDR1 SGHAT, CDR2 FQDESV (reference sequence). In nucleotides, the CDR3 is TGTGCCAGCAGCTTTCCTTCGGGGGGTAGCGGGGGCACAGATACGCAGTATTTT. Its protein product is CASSFPSGGSGGTDTQYF.

This clonotype was counted many times. V and J are TRBV20-1 and TRBJ2-1; 9 bases fit TRBD2. J was trimmed by 3 bases and V by 6 bases; bases with no gene match: 6. In germline, CDR1 is DFQATT, CDR2 SNEGSKA (reference sequence). The CDR3 contains 14 residues. CDR3 DNA: TGCAGTGCGGGAAGCGGGGGGTACTACAATGAGCAGTTCTTC. Amino acid sequence: CSAGSGGYYNEQFF.

Ten or more counts support this clonotype. V and J are TRBV10-2 and TRBJ2-5; 10 bases align to TRBD2. The CDR3 sequence is 16 residues long. J lost 5 bases, V lost 7 bases, and 13 bases had no gene match. Looked up from germline, CDR1 is WSHSY and CDR2 is SAAADI. The DNA of the CDR3 is TGCGCCAGCACCTTAGGGAGCGGGGGGGCCGGGGAGACCCAGTACTTC. Translating it yields CASTLGSGGAGETQYF.

This clonotype has a count of ten or more. This chain joins TRBV6-5 and TRBJ2-5; possible D gene TRBD1, 6 bases. Germline CDR1 is MNHEY and CDR2 is SVGAGI. V lost 8 bases to trimming and J lost 2 bases, with 21 bases between them. The CDR3 is made up of 16 amino acids. CDR3 in DNA: TGTGCCAGCGTACTTGGTCAGGGGAACGGTCAAGAGACCCAGTACTTC. It translates to CASVLGQGNGQETQYF.

This clonotype occurred many times. The chain employs TRBV7-2 and TRBJ1-1; D remains unclear. Deletions cut 7 bases from V and 0 bases from J, with 12 bases between. CDR3 length: 14 amino acids. Germline CDR1 reads SGHTA; CDR2 reads FQGNSA. The CDR3 is CASTSSLLNTEAFF. CDR3 nucleotides: TGTGCCAGCACGTCTTCCCTTTTGAACACTGAAGCTTTCTTT.

This clonotype appeared many times. The rearrangement uses TRBV6-5 and TRBJ1-1, with unresolved D. Trimming took off 6 bases at V and 2 bases at J, with 13 bases between the two ends. Germline loops: CDR1 MNHEY, CDR2 SVGAGI. The CDR3 spans 14 residues. The CDR3 region is CASSGRFRNTEAFF. The CDR3 DNA reads TGTGCCAGCAGCGGGAGGTTTCGTAACACTGAAGCTTTCTTT.

This clonotype appeared many times. The chain has TRBV20-1 and TRBJ1-4; 7 bases agree with TRBD1. The germline gives CDR1 DFQATT, CDR2 SNEGSKA (reference sequence). The CDR3 has 14 amino acids. Trimming at V came to 5 bases and at J to 11 bases, leaving 14 bases not matched to a gene. Here the CDR3 DNA reads TGCAGTGCTCCGGGACAGCTCTCAGGACAGAAACTGTTTTTT. It yields the protein CSAPGQLSGQKLFF.

In its sample, this clonotype was seen many times. The CDR3 here is CASSPGTENTIYF. CDR3 in DNA: TGTGCCAGCTCACCCGGGACAGAAAACACCATATATTTT. This chain links TRBV18 with TRBJ1-3, with 7 positions matching TRBD1. Germline-derived CDR1 and CDR2 are KGHSH and LQKENI. This CDR3 has 13 amino acids. Trimming at V came to 3 bases and at J to 6 bases, leaving 2 bases not matched to a gene.